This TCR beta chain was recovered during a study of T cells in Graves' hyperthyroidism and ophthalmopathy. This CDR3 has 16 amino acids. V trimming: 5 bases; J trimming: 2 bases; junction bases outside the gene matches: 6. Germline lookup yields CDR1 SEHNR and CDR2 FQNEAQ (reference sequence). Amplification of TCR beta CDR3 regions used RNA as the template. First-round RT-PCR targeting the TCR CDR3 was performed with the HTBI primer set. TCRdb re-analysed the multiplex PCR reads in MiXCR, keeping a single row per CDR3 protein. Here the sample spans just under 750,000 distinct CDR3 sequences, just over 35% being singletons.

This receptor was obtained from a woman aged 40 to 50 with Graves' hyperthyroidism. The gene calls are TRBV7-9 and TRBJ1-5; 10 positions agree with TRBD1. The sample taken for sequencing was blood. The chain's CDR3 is CASSHRDRGRNQPQHF. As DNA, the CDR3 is TGTGCCAGCAGCCACCGGGACAGGGGACGCAATCAGCCCCAGCATTTT.